The 24 T cell receptor beta chains in this list originate from one sample, sequenced in a study of T cell changes during pregnancy in multiple sclerosis. TCRdb keeps only in-frame clones here, not all; method: immunoSEQ multiplex PCR. Of about 80,000 clones listed, about 91% are singletons. The material was peripheral blood, obtained before pregnancy. The receptors were gathered from a female donor with multiple sclerosis, enrolled in a pregnancy study.

The gene calls are TRBV5-1 and TRBJ1-5, with D possibly matching TRBD1 (6 bases). Trimming pared 3 bases from V and 9 bases from J, leaving 16 bases between. The germline V gene has CDR1 SGHRS and CDR2 YFSETQ. This CDR3 has 14 amino acids. In nucleotides, the CDR3 is TGCGCCAGCAGCTCGGGACATTCAGGCGCGCCCCAGCATTTT. This encodes CASSSGHSGAPQHF.

The V and J genes are TRBV9 and TRBJ1-4; a possible D gene is TRBD1 (5 bases). The CDR3 length is 14 residues. Looked up from germline, CDR1 is SGDLS and CDR2 is YYNGEE. The V end lost 4 bases, the J end lost 8 bases, and 15 bases lay between the germline ends. In DNA form, the CDR3 reads TGTGCCAGCAGCCCCCGGAGGGGCGACGAAAAACTGTTTTTT. This encodes CASSPRRGDEKLFF.

V gene TRBV5-6 combines with J gene TRBJ1-4; maybe TRBD1 (6 bases). The CDR3 length is 15 residues. Germline lookup yields CDR1 SGHDT and CDR2 YYEEEE. V lost 1 base and J 4 bases, leaving 11 bases between the germline ends. The CDR3 DNA is TGTGCCAGCAGCTTGATAGGACAGCGTAATGAAAAACTGTTTTTT. It translates to CASSLIGQRNEKLFF.

The chain employs TRBV18 and TRBJ1-1, with D possibly matching TRBD1 (6 bases). The germline gives CDR1 KGHSH, CDR2 LQKENI. CDR3 size: 19 residues. Between the trimmed V and J ends, which lost 2 bases and 0 bases, there was a span of 22 bases. CDR3 loop: CASSPIPGTQGGMNTEAFF. CDR3 nucleotide sequence: TGTGCCAGCTCACCAATTCCCGGGACACAGGGAGGGATGAACACTGAAGCTTTCTTT.

The chain carries TRBV13 and TRBJ1-2, with TRBD1 matching over 7 bases. Trimming at V came to 3 bases and at J to 8 bases, leaving 6 bases not matched to a gene. The CDR3 length is 13 residues. Germline V lookup: CDR1 PRHDT, CDR2 FYEKMQ (reference sequence). The CDR3 region has the DNA TGTGCCAGCAGCTTTGGACAGGCGGGGGGCTACACCTTC. Translation: CASSFGQAGGYTF.

This clone was seen only once. This chain links TRBV5-1 with TRBJ1-1; unclear D gene. Trimming took off 0 bases at V and 0 bases at J, with 6 bases between the two ends. Germline lookup yields CDR1 SGHRS and CDR2 YFSETQ. CDR3 size: 14 residues. CDR3 loop: CASSLGHMNTEAFF. As DNA, the CDR3 is TGCGCCAGCAGCTTGGGACATATGAACACTGAAGCTTTCTTT.

V and J are TRBV29-1 and TRBJ1-2, with 7 bases matching TRBD1. Germline loops: CDR1 SQVTM, CDR2 ANQGSEA. The CDR3 runs to 15 residues. J lost 4 bases, V lost 3 bases, and 11 bases had no gene match. CDR3: CSVDGTEGPPYGYTF. CDR3 in DNA: TGCAGCGTTGATGGGACAGAAGGCCCCCCCTATGGCTACACCTTC.

This clone has only a few counts. The chain links TRBV6-4 to TRBJ2-2; tentative D call: TRBD2 (6 bases). CDR1 is MRHNA, CDR2 SNTAGT, per germline. The CDR3 consists of 14 residues. Trimming stripped 4 bases from V and 6 bases from J, with 12 bases between. The CDR3 coding sequence is TGTGCCAGCAGTGTACAAGGCGGGGCCGGGGAGCTGTTTTTT. This gives the protein CASSVQGGAGELFF.

The chain recombines TRBV5-1 with TRBJ2-2, with TRBD1 matching 7 bases. The CDR3 totals 15 residues. V lost 4 bases to trimming and J lost 3 bases; unmatched junction nucleotides: 6. Germline CDR1 and CDR2: SGHRS and YFSETQ. CDR3 in DNA: TGCGCCAGCAGCCCACGGGACAGCTACACCGGGGAGCTGTTTTTT. This gives the protein CASSPRDSYTGELFF.

This clone was picked up one time. The rearrangement joins TRBV5-1 to TRBJ1-1; no clear D gene. This CDR3 has 15 residues. Germline assignment: CDR1 SGHRS and CDR2 YFSETQ. V dropped 0 bases and J dropped 6 bases, with 15 bases sitting between them. The CDR3 region has the DNA TGCGCCAGCAGCTTGGCCCTGGAGGGAAGAGCTGAAGCTTTCTTT. Translated: CASSLALEGRAEAFF.

The rearrangement joins TRBV10-1 to TRBJ2-1, with D possibly TRBD2 on 5 matching bases. Germline V lookup: CDR1 WNHNN, CDR2 SYGVQD (reference sequence). With 10 bases removed from V and 1 base from J, the gap between germline ends came to 14 bases. The CDR3 has 14 residues. The CDR3 DNA reads TGCGCCACCCGACGGCCGGGGTCCTACAATGAGCAGTTCTTC. Its protein is CATRRPGSYNEQFF.

The V call is TRBV18, the J call TRBJ2-1, with D perhaps matching TRBD1 (6 bases). This CDR3 spans 16 amino acids. V lost 6 bases to trimming and J lost 12 bases, with 27 bases between them. Per the germline V gene, CDR1 is KGHSH and CDR2 is LQKENI. The CDR3 coding sequence is TGTGCCAGCTCCCCCTCATTATCGCCAACCCGAGGGGGGCAGTTCTTC. The encoded protein is CASSPSLSPTRGGQFF.

The chain links TRBV19 to TRBJ2-7; the D is unclear. The CDR3 loop spans 14 amino acids. Trimming pared 3 bases from V and 3 bases from J, leaving 12 bases between. CDR1 and CDR2 from the germline V gene are LNHDA and SQIVND (reference sequence). CDR3 amino acids: CASSIEKDGYEQYF. In nucleotides, the CDR3 is TGTGCCAGTAGTATTGAGAAAGATGGCTACGAGCAGTACTTC.

The rearrangement joins TRBV2 to TRBJ1-1; 10 nucleotides line up with TRBD1. CDR3 length: 14 amino acids. V gave up 5 bases and J gave up 3 bases; unmatched junction bases: 3. Germline V gene data show CDR1 as SNHLY and CDR2 as FYNNEI. CDR3 in amino acids: CASSKTGGYTEAFF. The CDR3 DNA is TGTGCCAGCAGTAAGACAGGGGGCTACACTGAAGCTTTCTTT. Combining the CDR3 with reference TRBV2 and TRBJ1-1 gives the whole variable domain EPEVTQTPSHQVTQMGQEVILRCVPISNHLYFYWYRQILGQKVEFLVSFYNNEISEKSEIFDDQFSVERPDGSNFTLKIRSTKLEDSAMYFCASSKTGGYTEAFFGQGTRLTVV.

The rearrangement uses TRBV5-1 and TRBJ2-1, with D uncertain. The CDR3 spans 13 residues. The V and J ends lost 4 bases and 3 bases respectively, with 8 bases between them. Germline CDR1 reads SGHRS; CDR2 reads YFSETQ. CDR3 DNA sequence: TGCGCCAGCAGCGCTAACAGCTACAATGAGCAGTTCTTC. This sequence encodes CASSANSYNEQFF. The full variable domain, its missing parts supplied by reference TRBV5-1 and TRBJ2-1, is KAGVTQTPRYLIKTRGQQVTLSCSPISGHRSVSWYQQTPGQGLQFLFEYFSETQRNKGNFPGRFSGRQFSNSRSEMNVSTLELGDSALYLCASSANSYNEQFFGPGTRLTVL.

The V call is TRBV20-1, the J call TRBJ1-1; a weak D match, TRBD1 (6 bases). V lost 5 bases to trimming and J lost 10 bases, with 14 bases between them. From germline, CDR1 is DFQATT and CDR2 SNEGSKA (reference sequence). The CDR3 has 11 residues. The CDR3 loop is CSASPGAGAFF. The CDR3 DNA reads as TGCAGTGCTTCTCCAGGGGCGGGAGCTTTCTTT.

This chain joins TRBV27 and TRBJ2-1; possibly TRBD1 for D (5 bases). CDR3 length: 15 amino acids. Germline CDR1 MNHEY, CDR2 SMNVEV (reference sequence). V was pared by 10 bases and J by 5 bases, with 21 bases between. CDR3 bases: TGTGCCAACTTCCTCAGTTTCAGGGTAAACAATGAGCAGTTCTTC. Translating it yields CANFLSFRVNNEQFF.

CDR3 sequence (DNA): TGTGCCAGTAGCCTCTGGACTAGCGGGGCCTATGAGCAGTTCTTC. Translation: CASSLWTSGAYEQFF. The rearrangement uses TRBV19 and TRBJ2-1; 12 nucleotides match TRBD2. The CDR3 sequence is 15 residues long. The germline V gene encodes CDR1 LNHDA and CDR2 SQIVND (reference sequence). V gave up 6 bases and J gave up 8 bases; unmatched junction bases: 8.

The rearrangement uses TRBV5-1 and TRBJ1-1, with TRBD1 matching over 8 bases. CDR1 SGHRS and CDR2 YFSETQ come from the germline V gene. The ends lost 4 bases at V and 3 bases at J; junction bases unmatched: 5. The CDR3 is 14 amino acids. The CDR3, as DNA: TGCGCCAGCAGCGGACAGGGAGGGGACACTGAAGCTTTCTTT. Protein product: CASSGQGGDTEAFF.

J is TRBJ2-7 and V is TRBV9, with TRBD1 matching over 10 bases. Germline values: CDR1 SGDLS, CDR2 YYNGEE. The CDR3 runs to 14 residues. V trimming: 2 bases; J trimming: 3 bases; junction bases outside the gene matches: 2. CDR3 nucleotides: TGTGCCAGCAGCGTCGGGACAGGGGTCTACGAGCAGTACTTC. This translates into CASSVGTGVYEQYF. Supplemented by reference TRBV9 and TRBJ2-7, the full variable domain reads DSGVTQTPKHLITATGQRVTLRCSPRSGDLSVYWYQQSLDQGLQFLIQYYNGEERAKGNILERFSAQQFPDLHSELNLSSLELGDSALYFCASSVGTGVYEQYFGPGTRLTVT.

The CDR3 DNA follows: TGTGCCAGTAGTAGGACTAGCGGGGGAGTTACGCAGTATTTT. Its protein product is CASSRTSGGVTQYF. V is TRBV19 and J is TRBJ2-3, with 13 bases lining up with TRBD2. Germline-derived CDR1 and CDR2 are LNHDA and SQIVND (reference sequence). This CDR3 region has 14 residues. V lost 4 bases and J lost 8; bases outside the gene matches: 3. Drawing the rest from reference TRBV19 and TRBJ2-3, the complete variable domain is DGGITQSPKYLFRKEGQNVTLSCEQNLNHDAMYWYRQDPGQGLRLIYYSQIVNDFQKGDIAEGYSVSREKKESFPLTVTSAQKNPTAFYLCASSRTSGGVTQYFGPGTRLTVL.

CDR3 sequence (DNA): TGTGCCAGCAGCTTTGGAGACTATGGCTACACCTTC. This translates into CASSFGDYGYTF. The gene calls are TRBV7-2 and TRBJ1-2; no clear D. Germline-derived CDR1 and CDR2 are SGHTA and FQGNSA. V lost 3 bases, J lost 3 bases, and 5 bases lay in between. This CDR3 contains 12 residues.

This chain joins TRBV7-2 and TRBJ2-7; TRBD2 is a possible D gene (6 bases). Germline CDR1 reads SGHTA; CDR2 reads FQGNSA. This CDR3 comprises 15 residues. The V and J ends lost 1 base and 5 bases respectively, with 15 bases between them. The DNA for the CDR3 is TGTGCCAGCAGCTTAGGACCGGCGGGGATCAACGAGCAGTACTTC. It translates to CASSLGPAGINEQYF. The complete variable domain, with remaining parts taken from reference TRBV7-2 and TRBJ2-7, reads GAGVSQSPSNKVTEKGKDVELRCDPISGHTALYWYRQSLGQGLEFLIYFQGNSAPDKSGLPSDRFSAERTGGSVSTLTIQRTQQEDSAVYLCASSLGPAGINEQYFGPGTRLTVT.

CDR3 region: CASSVAQGGFGGYTF. DNA of the CDR3: TGTGCCAGCAGCGTAGCTCAAGGAGGGTTCGGCGGCTACACCTTC. The J gene is TRBJ1-2, the V gene TRBV9; D is unclear. The CDR3 runs 15 residues. Trimming left V 0 bases short and J 8 bases short, with 17 bases between. CDR1 SGDLS and CDR2 YYNGEE come from the germline V gene.